This is a list of T cell receptor beta chains from one sample in a study of identifying expanded T cells in peripheral blood. Assay used: immunoSEQ multiplex PCR; TCRdb lists only in-frame clones, some missing. The repertoire holds about 110,000 clones, with about 87% as singletons. The sample comprised blood. These receptors originate from a person between 18 and 75 years old in good health. The CDR3 runs from the conserved cysteine through the conserved F or W. Fields, in order: V gene, D gene, clone size, CDR3 length, J gene, CDR3 protein, CDR3 DNA. The D gene is left open where the match is weak. Clone size is shown for a subset of rows, as once, few, many or a class of expanded clone.

>TRBV19|TRBD2|NA|17|TRBJ2-1
CASSTRTSGGSWGEQFF
TGTGCCAGTAGTACCCGGACTAGCGGGGGCTCTTGGGGTGAGCAGTTCTTC
>TRBV2|NA|NA|13|TRBJ1-2
CASSQGEGYGYTF
TGTGCCAGCAGTCAAGGGGAAGGCTATGGCTACACCTTC
>TRBV10-1|TRBD2|NA|16|TRBJ2-5
CASSNIGTSGKETQYF
TGCGCCAGCAGTAATATCGGGACTAGCGGCAAAGAGACCCAGTACTTC
>TRBV18|NA|NA|14|TRBJ1-2
CASTNRGDDYGYTF
TGTGCCAGCACAAACCGGGGGGATGACTATGGCTACACCTTC
>TRBV19|NA|NA|13|TRBJ2-7
CASSKGSSYEQYF
TGTGCCAGTAGTAAGGGGTCTTCCTACGAGCAGTACTTC
>TRBV5-1|TRBD1|NA|14|TRBJ1-1
CASSLGDRNTEAFF
TGCGCCAGCAGCTTGGGGGACAGAAACACTGAAGCTTTCTTT
>TRBV19|TRBD1|NA|14|TRBJ1-5
CASTRDRQNQPQHF
TGTGCCAGTACACGGGACAGGCAAAATCAGCCCCAGCATTTT
>TRBV5-1|NA|NA|15|TRBJ2-3
CASSLLRGRTDTQYF
TGCGCCAGCAGCTTATTGAGGGGGAGGACAGATACGCAGTATTTT
>TRBV6-1|NA|NA|15|TRBJ1-2
CASSEGQTANYGYTF
TGTGCCAGCAGTGAAGGTCAGACTGCTAACTATGGCTACACCTTC
>TRBV7-2|NA|NA|13|TRBJ2-5
CASSLGGEETQYF
TGTGCCAGCAGCTTAGGAGGGGAAGAGACCCAGTACTTC
>TRBV27|TRBD1|NA|15|TRBJ1-3
CASSRTGALGNTIYF
TGTGCCAGCAGTCGGACAGGCGCCCTTGGAAACACCATATATTTT
>TRBV6-4|NA|NA|14|TRBJ2-2
CASREVTNTGELFF
TGTGCCAGCAGAGAAGTCACGAACACCGGGGAGCTGTTTTTT
>TRBV7-3|TRBD2|once|16|TRBJ2-4
CASSFSTSGVKNIQYF
TGTGCCAGCAGCTTTTCGACTAGCGGGGTGAAGAACATTCAGTACTTC
>TRBV7-9|NA|NA|15|TRBJ2-7
CASSQGGGATYEQYF
TGTGCCAGCAGCCAGGGGGGCGGGGCTACCTACGAGCAGTACTTC
>TRBV7-2|NA|NA|13|TRBJ1-6
CASSLSAGSPLHF
TGTGCCAGCAGTCTTTCAGCCGGTTCACCCCTCCACTTT
>TRBV4-1|NA|NA|16|TRBJ2-5
CASSKGRGAQGETQYF
TGCGCCAGCAGCAAAGGCCGGGGGGCGCAGGGAGAGACCCAGTACTTC
>TRBV5-1|NA|NA|15|TRBJ2-1
CASSLDGSSYNEQFF
TGCGCCAGCAGCCTCGACGGGAGCTCCTACAATGAGCAGTTCTTC
>TRBV9|TRBD1|NA|14|TRBJ2-7
CASSPRTGNDEQYF
TGTGCCAGCAGCCCCCGGACAGGGAATGACGAGCAGTACTTC